This TCR beta chain came from a study of shared clonotypes between healthy human individuals. Notes on the study in general: Sampling involved blood alone; tissue repertoires likely differ. Naive subsets tended to show greater estimated richness than memory subsets.

Each sorted subset replicate got 200 ng genomic DNA, tens of thousands of genomes. The table came from immunoSEQ multiplex PCR; TCRdb's copy has only in-frame clones and leaves some out. Of about 1.5 million clones listed, 96% were seen once; the top ten hold approximately 1.2%. The V end lost 2 bases, the J end lost 5 bases, and 12 bases lay between the germline ends. Germline CDR1 is SGHVS and CDR2 is FNYEAQ. The CDR3 extends over 15 amino acids. A word on this clone: Its antigen is not identified.

The investigators split CD4+ cells into a CD45RA+ naive subset and a CD45RA-negative memory subset. What was sequenced was naive CD4+ T cells sorted from blood. Subset described: CD45RA+ positively selected. The sequence was obtained from a man aged 25-45 years in good health. The genes are TRBV7-6 and TRBJ2-2; TRBD1 might be the D (8 bases). CDR3 nucleotide sequence: TGTGCCAGCAGCTTAAACAGGGGGGGGACCGGGGAGCTGTTTTTT. Protein product: CASSLNRGGTGELFF.